This T cell receptor (beta chain) comes out of a study of CD8+ T cells in alopecia areata. Whole-study results and caveats: Scalp sequencing captures resident alphabeta T cells of normal skin too.

After isolation, RNA underwent reverse transcription to generate cDNA as the sequencing template. TCRdb keeps only in-frame clones here, not all; method: immunoSEQ multiplex PCR. The table records thousands of clones, 71% of them present only once. On this clone: Antigen: not known.

What was sequenced was skin. The sequence was obtained from a human donor in good health.

CDR3 sequence: CASSEMGQGAYGYTF. CDR3 DNA sequence: TGTGCCAGCAGTGAGATGGGACAGGGGGCGTATGGCTACACCTTC. J is TRBJ1-2 and V is TRBV6-1, with 12 bases that match TRBD1. The V and J ends lost 3 bases and 5 bases, in that order; junction bases with no gene match: 4. Germline assignment: CDR1 MNHNS and CDR2 SASEGT. CDR3 length equals 15 residues.